Below, 21 T cell receptor beta chains from the same sample are listed, as sequenced in a study of spatial heterogeneity in lung cancer. Antigen specificity for these receptors is unknown. Overall study findings and caveats: Higher tumor mutation counts went along with higher counts of expanded intratumoral alpha and beta TCRs.

Specified time point: sample taken at primary tumor resection. TCRdb used MiXCR to reprocess the 5' RACE reads, holding one entry per CDR3 protein. The sample has fewer than 20,000 distinct CDR3 sequences; 7% to 8% are singletons. The material sequenced was lung tumor tissue, taken at surgery. The source is a female donor with early-stage non-small cell lung cancer.

In its sample, this clonotype is large. This chain links TRBV10-3 with TRBJ1-5; no firm D call. CDR3 size: 13 residues. V dropped 4 bases and J dropped 1 base, with 5 bases sitting between them. Germline CDR1 is ENHRY and CDR2 is SYGVKD. The CDR3 reads CAISGGSNQPQHF. The CDR3 DNA reads TGTGCCATCAGTGGTGGCAGCAATCAGCCCCAGCATTTT.

The sample holds a few counts of this clonotype. V is TRBV5-1 and J is TRBJ2-1, with TRBD1 matching 7 bases. Germline-derived CDR1 and CDR2 are SGHRS and YFSETQ. The V gene end was trimmed by 4 bases and the J gene end by 6 bases; junction bases not matched to a gene: 7. This CDR3 spans 14 amino acids. The chain's CDR3 is CASSPGPGGNEQFF. The DNA for the CDR3 is TGCGCCAGCAGCCCCGGGCCAGGGGGCAATGAGCAGTTCTTC. Full variable domain (missing parts from reference TRBV5-1 and TRBJ2-1): KAGVTQTPRYLIKTRGQQVTLSCSPISGHRSVSWYQQTPGQGLQFLFEYFSETQRNKGNFPGRFSGRQFSNSRSEMNVSTLELGDSALYLCASSPGPGGNEQFFGPGTRLTVL.

This clonotype appeared many times. V and J are TRBV6-1 and TRBJ2-1, with D maybe TRBD1 (5 bases). CDR3 size: 12 residues. Trimming removed 1 base at V and 10 bases at J, with 8 bases between. Germline assignment: CDR1 MNHNS and CDR2 SASEGT. The CDR3 DNA reads as TGTGCCAGCAGTGAAGGGGGCGGAGAGCAGTTCTTC. It translates to CASSEGGGEQFF.

Many counts were recorded for this clonotype. V and J are TRBV18 and TRBJ2-7; possible D gene TRBD2, 5 bases. CDR3 length: 12 residues. Germline CDR1 KGHSH, CDR2 LQKENI. V gave up 3 bases and J gave up 5 bases, with 8 bases separating them. The DNA for the CDR3 is TGTGCCAGCTCACCCTCTAGCCACGAGCAGTACTTC. Translating gives CASSPSSHEQYF.

This clonotype occurred a few times. V and J are TRBV4-2 and TRBJ2-7, with a tentative D call TRBD1 (5 bases). The ends were cut back, 0 bases at V and 7 bases at J, with 16 bases in the middle. Germline CDR1 reads LGHNA; CDR2 reads YNFKEQ. The CDR3 runs to 15 residues. The CDR3 reads CASSQDGSGPREQYF. DNA of the CDR3: TGTGCCAGCAGCCAAGATGGGTCAGGGCCCCGGGAGCAGTACTTC.

This clonotype appeared many times. The CDR3 region is CASTLRGIVAEAFF. CDR3 DNA sequence: TGTGCCAGCACCCTGAGGGGGATTGTCGCTGAAGCTTTCTTT. The chain employs TRBV13 and TRBJ1-1; a weak D match, TRBD1 (6 bases). The V and J ends lost 7 bases and 6 bases respectively, with 18 bases between them. This CDR3 region has 14 residues. Germline V gene data show CDR1 as PRHDT and CDR2 as FYEKMQ (reference sequence). The full variable domain, completed using reference TRBV13 and TRBJ1-1, is AAGVIQSPRHLIKEKRETATLKCYPIPRHDTVYWYQQGPGQDPQFLISFYEKMQSDKGSIPDRFSAQQFSDYHSELNMSSLELGDSALYFCASTLRGIVAEAFFGQGTRLTVV.

At least ten counts were recorded for this clonotype. The chain combines TRBV20-1 with TRBJ2-5; D might be TRBD1 or TRBD2, each matching 7 bases. Germline V gene sequence: CDR1 DFQATT, CDR2 SNEGSKA (reference sequence). The CDR3 is made up of 15 amino acids. V was cut by 3 bases and J by 4 bases, with 18 bases left in between. CDR3 region: CSASLTGTGGETQYF. Written as DNA, the CDR3 is TGCAGTGCTAGCTTGACAGGGACGGGGGGAGAGACCCAGTACTTC.

This clonotype was recorded at least ten times. Written as DNA, the CDR3 is TGTGCCAGCAGCGTAGGGCCTGACAGCCCACCGCCAGTGACCCAGTACTTC. This encodes CASSVGPDSPPPVTQYF. This chain joins TRBV9 and TRBJ2-5; the D gene is possibly TRBD1 (5 bases). Germline CDR1 reads SGDLS; CDR2 reads YYNGEE. V shed 0 bases and J shed 7 bases, with 22 bases lying between them. This CDR3 has 17 residues.

This clonotype showed up many times. This sequence joins TRBV20-1 and TRBJ2-1, with 11 bases identical to TRBD2. Germline CDR1 and CDR2: DFQATT and SNEGSKA (reference sequence). There are 13 residues in the CDR3. The trim removed 2 bases at V and 6 bases at J, leaving 0 bases unmatched. This CDR3 reads CSARLAGGNEQFF. Written as DNA, the CDR3 is TGCAGTGCTAGACTAGCGGGGGGCAATGAGCAGTTCTTC.

This clonotype showed up many times. The rearrangement joins TRBV29-1 to TRBJ2-2, with D perhaps TRBD1 or TRBD2 (5 bases each). In germline, CDR1 is SQVTM, CDR2 ANQGSEA. The CDR3 contains 14 residues. V was clipped by 3 bases and J by 4 bases, with 12 bases between them. CDR3 in DNA: TGCAGCGTTGACGGCGGGCAGGGCACCGGGGAGCTGTTTTTT. As protein: CSVDGGQGTGELFF.

This clonotype was recorded many times. This chain uses TRBV5-1 with TRBJ1-1; D is ambiguous. The CDR3 length is 13 residues. Germline values: CDR1 SGHRS, CDR2 YFSETQ. The V end lost 2 bases, the J end lost 1 base, and 6 bases lay between the germline ends. The CDR3 reads CASSFTANTEAFF. DNA of the CDR3: TGCGCCAGCAGCTTTACAGCGAACACTGAAGCTTTCTTT.

This clonotype was seen at least ten times. The rearrangement links TRBV4-3 to TRBJ2-7; D not resolved. The CDR3 has 13 amino acids. Germline V CDR1 and CDR2: LGHNA, YSLEER. Trimming removed 8 bases at V and 1 base at J, with 12 bases between. Written as DNA, the CDR3 is TGCGCCAGCGGCAAATCCGGGTCCTACGAGCAGTACTTC. Protein: CASGKSGSYEQYF.

This clonotype was observed at least ten times. This rearrangement joins TRBV28 to TRBJ1-2; weak D call: TRBD1 (6 bases). Germline CDR1 reads MDHEN; CDR2 reads SYDVKM. V shed 7 bases and J shed 4 bases, with 16 bases lying between them. The CDR3 consists of 14 residues. In nucleotides, the CDR3 is TGTGCCAGCAATCCGGAGGGGGACGGCTATGGCTACACCTTC. Translation: CASNPEGDGYGYTF.

The chain combines TRBV6-2 or TRBV6-3 with TRBJ1-4; 7 bases align to TRBD1. From germline, CDR1 is MNHEY and CDR2 SVGEGT. The CDR3 is 15 amino acids. Trimming took 6 bases from V and 4 from J; bases not matched to a gene: 8. The CDR3 nucleotides read TGTGCCAGCAGAGATCCGGGACAGCATAATGAAAAACTGTTTTTT. It is translated as CASRDPGQHNEKLFF.

This clonotype was found many times. This rearrangement joins TRBV5-1 to TRBJ2-2; D perhaps matches TRBD2 (6 bases). CDR1 is SGHRS, CDR2 YFSETQ, per germline. The CDR3 covers 18 residues. Trimming removed 1 base at V and 5 bases at J, with 21 bases between. CDR3: CASSLPTSSGGRTGELFF. The CDR3 coding sequence is TGCGCCAGCAGCTTGCCCACTAGTAGCGGAGGGAGGACCGGGGAGCTGTTTTTT.

This clonotype was detected ten times or more. The chain uses TRBV10-3 and TRBJ2-3; no clear D. The CDR3 loop spans 17 amino acids. Per the germline V gene, CDR1 is ENHRY and CDR2 is SYGVKD. Trimming cost V 3 bases and J 2 bases, with 18 bases left between them. As DNA, the CDR3 is TGTGCCATCAGTGAACTCCTTCGGACCGACGCCACAGATACGCAGTATTTT. Amino acid sequence: CAISELLRTDATDTQYF.

This clonotype was seen a few times. The J gene is TRBJ2-1, the V gene TRBV7-2, with no clear D. Trimming took 1 base from V and 4 from J, leaving 11 bases between them. The length of the CDR3 is 15 residues. CDR1 is SGHTA, CDR2 FQGNSA, per germline. The CDR3 nucleotides read TGTGCCAGCAGCTTAGGGAAGACTTTTTACAATGAGCAGTTCTTC. This translates into CASSLGKTFYNEQFF.

This clonotype was seen at least ten times. The chain employs TRBV9 and TRBJ2-2; the D gene is possibly TRBD1 (6 bases). V shed 5 bases and J shed 7 bases, with 18 bases lying between them. Germline CDR1 is SGDLS and CDR2 is YYNGEE. The CDR3 is 15 residues long. The CDR3 region has the DNA TGTGCCAGCAGAGCCGGGACATCGGTGGGCGGGGAGCTGTTTTTT. Its protein is CASRAGTSVGGELFF.

In regard to this clonotype: A much bigger clone sits one base away, suggesting this may be a read error. The chain has TRBV30 and TRBJ1-4; TRBD1 matches at 7 bases. From germline, CDR1 is GTSNPN and CDR2 SVGIG (reference sequence). The ends lost 8 bases at V and 8 bases at J; junction bases unmatched: 8. This CDR3 is 12 amino acids long. CDR3 in amino acids: CAIQGREEKLFF. The CDR3 DNA follows: TGTGCCATACAGGGGAGAGAAGAAAAACTGTTTTTT.

This clonotype was seen ten or more times. J is TRBJ1-1 and V is TRBV20-1; a possible D gene is TRBD1 (5 bases). V was shortened by 6 bases and J by 8 bases, with 19 bases between the two germline ends. The CDR3 sequence is 13 residues long. Germline CDR1 and CDR2: DFQATT and SNEGSKA (reference sequence). The CDR3 nucleotides read TGCAGTGCCCTTGGGGGTGGGGTAGGAGAAGCTTTCTTT. It specifies CSALGGGVGEAFF.

The chain links TRBV20-1 to TRBJ1-2; D gene ambiguous. The CDR3 totals 12 residues. V shed 6 bases and J shed 6 bases, with 14 bases lying between them. CDR1 and CDR2 from the germline V gene are DFQATT and SNEGSKA (reference sequence). CDR3 nucleotide sequence: TGCAGTGCCCAAAGGACGGCCGATGGCTACACCTTC. This sequence encodes CSAQRTADGYTF.